This T cell receptor (beta chain) appears in the sequencing data of a study of cytomegalovirus exposure and HLA in healthy donors. There are 16 residues in the CDR3. Germline V gene sequence: CDR1 SQVTM, CDR2 ANQGSEA. V lost 6 bases and J lost 0, with 21 bases in between. Sequencing used immunoSEQ multiplex PCR; TCRdb keeps in-frame clones, though not all of them. Among just under 75,000 clones listed, around 94% were seen once. The J gene is TRBJ2-7, the V gene TRBV29-1, with a weak D call TRBD1 (6 bases). The source of this sequence is a woman aged 18-29 years in good health and CMV-seropositive. Sequenced: PBMCs. The CDR3 region is CSVTTGFGTSSYEQYF. CDR3 bases: TGCAGCGTAACGACAGGCTTCGGGACGAGCTCCTACGAGCAGTACTTC.